Sequencing of this T cell receptor (beta chain) was carried out in a study of blood T cell repertoires in COVID-19. Whole-study context: The United States, Italy and Spain supplied acute and convalescent COVID-19 samples. T cells, B-cell-depleted T cells, or PBMCs supplied cDNA or gDNA.

TCRdb's copy holds only in-frame clones and misses some; the assay was immunoSEQ multiplex PCR. The repertoire holds 320,000 or so clones, with 85% as singletons. This clone was observed a few times. V lost 6 bases, J lost 4 bases, and 5 bases stayed unmatched. CDR3 length: 15 residues. Per the germline V gene, CDR1 is LGHNA and CDR2 is YNFKEQ. Individuals drawn from around 24 US areas were roughly 18 to 95 years old. Assignments of participants to cohorts depended upon their own reported clinical history. Material: PBMCs or T cells enriched from blood (not recorded which). The rearrangement joins TRBV4-2 to TRBJ2-2, with TRBD2 identical over 10 bases. The clonotype comes from a woman aged 25 to 45 who had been exposed to COVID-19. The CDR3 DNA reads as TGTGCCAGCAGGGAGAGCGGGGGGGTCACCGGGGAGCTGTTTTTT. Translated: CASRESGGVTGELFF.